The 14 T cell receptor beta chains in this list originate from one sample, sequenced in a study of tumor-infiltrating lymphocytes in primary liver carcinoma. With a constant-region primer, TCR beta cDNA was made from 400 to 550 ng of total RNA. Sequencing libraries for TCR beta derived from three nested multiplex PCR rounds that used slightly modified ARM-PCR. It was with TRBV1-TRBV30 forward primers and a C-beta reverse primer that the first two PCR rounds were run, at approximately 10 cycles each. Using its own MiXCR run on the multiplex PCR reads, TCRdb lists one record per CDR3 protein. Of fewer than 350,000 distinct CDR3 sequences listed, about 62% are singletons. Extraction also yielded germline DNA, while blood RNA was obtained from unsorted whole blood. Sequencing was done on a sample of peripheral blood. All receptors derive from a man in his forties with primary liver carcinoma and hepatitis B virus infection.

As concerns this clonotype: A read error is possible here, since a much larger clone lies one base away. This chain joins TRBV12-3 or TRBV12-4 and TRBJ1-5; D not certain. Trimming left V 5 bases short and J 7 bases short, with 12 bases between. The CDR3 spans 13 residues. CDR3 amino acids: CASSQETNQPQHF. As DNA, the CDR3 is TGTGCCAGCAGTCAAGAGACAAACCAGCCCCAGCATTTT.

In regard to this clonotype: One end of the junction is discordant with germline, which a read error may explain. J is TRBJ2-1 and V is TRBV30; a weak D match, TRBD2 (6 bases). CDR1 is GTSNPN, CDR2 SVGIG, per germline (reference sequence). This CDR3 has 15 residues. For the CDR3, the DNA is TGTGCCTGGGGCGGAGGGATCCCTCACTACTATGAGCAGTTCTTC. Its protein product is CAWGGGIPHYYEQFF.

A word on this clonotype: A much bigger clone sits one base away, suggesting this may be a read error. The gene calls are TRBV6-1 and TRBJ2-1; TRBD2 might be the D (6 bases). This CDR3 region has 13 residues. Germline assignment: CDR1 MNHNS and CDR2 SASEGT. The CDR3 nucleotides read TGTGCCAGCAGGACGGGACTGAACAATGAGCGGTTCTTC. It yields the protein CASRTGLNNERFF.

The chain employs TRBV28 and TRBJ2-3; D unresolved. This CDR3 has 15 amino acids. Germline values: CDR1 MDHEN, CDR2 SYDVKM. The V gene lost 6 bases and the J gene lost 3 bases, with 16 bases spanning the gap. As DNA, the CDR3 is TGTGCCAGCAGCCCAAGAGATAGGCGGACAGATACGCAGTATTTT. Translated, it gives CASSPRDRRTDTQYF. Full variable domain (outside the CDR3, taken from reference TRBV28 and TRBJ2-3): DVKVTQSSRYLVKRTGEKVFLECVQDMDHENMFWYRQDPGLGLRLIYFSYDVKMKEKGDIPEGYSVSREKKERFSLILESASTNQTSMYLCASSPRDRRTDTQYFGPGTRLTVL.

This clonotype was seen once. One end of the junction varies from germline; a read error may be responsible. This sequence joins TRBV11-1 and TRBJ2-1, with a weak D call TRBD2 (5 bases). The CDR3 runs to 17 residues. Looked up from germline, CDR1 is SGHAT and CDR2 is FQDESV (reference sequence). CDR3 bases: TGTGCCAGCAGCACCCGCCCCACGGGAAGATCCTACAATGAGGAGTTCTTC. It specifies CASSTRPTGRSYNEEFF.

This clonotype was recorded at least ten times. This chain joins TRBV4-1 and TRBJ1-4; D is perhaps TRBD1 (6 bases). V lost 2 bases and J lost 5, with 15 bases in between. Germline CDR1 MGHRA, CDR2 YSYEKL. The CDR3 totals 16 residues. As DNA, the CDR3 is TGCGCCAGCAGCCAAATATACGGACAGCACAATGAAAAACTGTTTTTT. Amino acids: CASSQIYGQHNEKLFF.

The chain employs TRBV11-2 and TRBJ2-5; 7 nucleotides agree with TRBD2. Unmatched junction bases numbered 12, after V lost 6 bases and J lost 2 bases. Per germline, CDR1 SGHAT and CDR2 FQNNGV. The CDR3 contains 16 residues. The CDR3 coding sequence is TGTGCCAGCAGGATTGGGGCAAGCGGGGTACAAGAGACCCAGTACTTC. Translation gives CASRIGASGVQETQYF.

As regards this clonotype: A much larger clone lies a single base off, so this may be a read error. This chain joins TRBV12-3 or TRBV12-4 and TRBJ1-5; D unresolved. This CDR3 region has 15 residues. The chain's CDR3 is CASSLGPGDRQHQHF. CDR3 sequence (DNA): TGTGCCAGCAGTTTAGGACCAGGCGACCGTCAGCACCAGCATTTT.

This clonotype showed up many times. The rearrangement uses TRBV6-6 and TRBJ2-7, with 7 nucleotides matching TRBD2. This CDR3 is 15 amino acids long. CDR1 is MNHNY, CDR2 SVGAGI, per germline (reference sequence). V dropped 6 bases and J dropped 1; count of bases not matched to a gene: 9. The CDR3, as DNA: TGTGCCAGCAGCTGGACTAGGAGGGGTTCCTACGAGCAGTACTTC. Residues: CASSWTRRGSYEQYF.

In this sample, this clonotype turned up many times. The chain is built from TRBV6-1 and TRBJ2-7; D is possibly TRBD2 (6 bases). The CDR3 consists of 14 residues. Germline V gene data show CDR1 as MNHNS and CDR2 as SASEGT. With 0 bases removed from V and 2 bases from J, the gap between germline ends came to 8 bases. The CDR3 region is CASSEAGGAYEQYF. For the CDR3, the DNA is TGTGCCAGCAGTGAAGCGGGGGGAGCCTACGAGCAGTACTTC.

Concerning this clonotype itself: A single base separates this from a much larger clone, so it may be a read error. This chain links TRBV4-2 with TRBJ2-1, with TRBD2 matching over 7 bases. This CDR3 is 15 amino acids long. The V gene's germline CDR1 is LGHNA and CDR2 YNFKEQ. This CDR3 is CASIQVGTTLGEQFF. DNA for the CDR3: TGTGCCAGCATCCAAGTGGGGACTACCCTCGGTGAGCAGTTCTTC.

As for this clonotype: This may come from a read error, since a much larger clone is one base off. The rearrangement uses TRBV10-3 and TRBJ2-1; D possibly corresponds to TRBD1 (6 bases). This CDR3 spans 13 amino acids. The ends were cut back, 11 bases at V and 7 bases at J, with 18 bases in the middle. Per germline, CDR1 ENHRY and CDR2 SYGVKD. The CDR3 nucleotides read TGTGCCGCTATACAGGGCACTGAGAATGAGCAGTTCTTC. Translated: CAAIQGTENEQFF.

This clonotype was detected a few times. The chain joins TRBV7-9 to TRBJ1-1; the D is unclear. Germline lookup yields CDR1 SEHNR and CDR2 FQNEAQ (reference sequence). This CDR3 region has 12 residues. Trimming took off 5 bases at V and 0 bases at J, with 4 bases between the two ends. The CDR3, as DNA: TGTGCCAGCAGCCCACTGAACACTGAAGCTTTCTTT. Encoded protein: CASSPLNTEAFF.

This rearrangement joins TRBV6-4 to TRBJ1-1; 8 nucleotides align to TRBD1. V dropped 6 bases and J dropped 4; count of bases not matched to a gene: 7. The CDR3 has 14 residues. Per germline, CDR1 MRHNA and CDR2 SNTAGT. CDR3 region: CASRTTGGSTEAFF. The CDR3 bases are TGTGCCAGCAGAACAACAGGGGGAAGCACTGAAGCTTTCTTT.